The entry below describes one T cell receptor (beta chain). This clonotype was seen at least ten times. The clone's antigen remains unknown. The input lacks base qualities; no much larger clone sits a single base away. From a lookup of the germline V gene (reference sequence), CDR1 and CDR2 are MNHEY and SMNVEV. Trimmed from V: 5 bases; trimmed from J: 4 bases; junction bases lacking a gene match: 4. The CDR3 runs 14 amino acids, cysteine and phenylalanine included. Of the read, only the CDR3 DNA is kept; its 42 bases are in frame from base 1. These data are taken from a study of T-cell reconstitution after alpha-beta-depleted transplantation in children (dated by TCRdb to the mid-2010s). About the investigation overall: Using TCR repertoire profiling, the study quantitatively followed how T-cell immune reconstitution unfolded in children after TCRalphabeta/CD19-depleted allogeneic hematopoietic cell transplantation.

Libraries were built with PCR. Sequencing used an Illumina HiSeq 2500. TCR libraries were prepared with molecular barcoding, using unique molecular identifiers to normalize TCRbeta repertoire quantification. TCRdb reprocessed the public reads (quality trimming at Q25 with fastp, clone calling with MiXCR) and kept in-frame beta chains. CDR3 protein sequences are deduplicated, and each keeps its most common genes and DNA. This sample comprises a few hundred thousand distinct CDR3 sequences, around 8.9% of them detected only once. 5% to 6% of the sample belongs to the ten largest clones. The sample in question was PBMCs from the stem cell graft donor, obtained from the stem cell graft. Here the chain combines TRBV27 and TRBJ1-2; TRBD1 lines up with 10 middle nucleotides. The receptor was derived from a human donor who donated a stem cell graft to a child with SCID. DNA sequence: TGTGCCAGCAGTGCGGGACAGGGGTTCTATGGCTACACCTTC. It encodes CASSAGQGFYGYTF.